This T cell receptor (beta chain) was found in a study of shared clonotypes between healthy human individuals. General observations from the study: Depth of sequencing was expected to influence donor clonotype sharing.

For this clone: Antigen: not known.

The CDR3 totals 16 residues. The germline CDR1 and CDR2 sequences are SGHNT and YYREEE (reference sequence). V lost 0 bases and J lost 3, with 13 bases in between. Bulk PBMC genomic DNA spanned ten immunoSEQ deep plates. Data came from immunoSEQ multiplex PCR; TCRdb stores just in-frame clones and leaves some out. The sample includes hundreds of thousands of clones, about three quarters of them seen just once. Unsorted samples relied on 89 million or so PBMCs, which served as the source of genomic DNA. The genes are TRBV5-4 and TRBJ2-1; a possible D gene is TRBD2 (6 bases). Material: PBMCs. The origin of this receptor is a woman in her forties in good health. Some clones in this sample may be carry-over from other donors' samples. CDR3: CASSLGVGTDYNEQFF. The CDR3 DNA reads as TGTGCCAGCAGCTTGGGTGTGGGGACTGACTACAATGAGCAGTTCTTC.